A single sample is the source of the 16 T cell receptor beta chains below, sequenced in a study of PD-L1 blockade in urothelial cancer. Produced via immunoSEQ multiplex PCR; TCRdb's table is partial and in-frame only. The sample lists around 120,000 clones; approximately 85% were seen once. This material consisted of PBMCs, taken around atezolizumab (anti-PD-L1) treatment. The receptor set was obtained from a man aged 50 to 59 with urothelial cancer.

The chain couples TRBV6-5 to TRBJ2-6, with unresolved D. Germline loops: CDR1 MNHEY, CDR2 SVGAGI. V lost 6 bases, J lost 2 bases, and 5 bases lay in between. The CDR3 sequence is 13 residues long. CDR3 loop: CASRPTGANVLTF. CDR3 DNA sequence: TGTGCCAGCAGGCCTACTGGGGCCAACGTCCTGACTTTC.

The chain links TRBV28 to TRBJ1-4, with TRBD1 as a possible D gene (5 bases). The V gene's germline CDR1 is MDHEN and CDR2 SYDVKM. V was cut by 4 bases and J by 5 bases, with 17 bases left in between. The CDR3 runs 16 residues. The CDR3 DNA is TGTGCCAGCAGTTATGCCCCTGGAGCAGGGAATGAAAAACTGTTTTTT. This codes for CASSYAPGAGNEKLFF.

The V and J genes are TRBV2 and TRBJ2-2; D might be TRBD2 (5 bases). This CDR3 region has 13 residues. Trimming removed 5 bases at V and 6 bases at J, with 10 bases between. Germline lookup yields CDR1 SNHLY and CDR2 FYNNEI. The chain's CDR3 is CASSRTQSGELFF. As DNA, the CDR3 is TGTGCCAGCAGTCGGACTCAGTCCGGGGAGCTGTTTTTT.

The gene calls are TRBV4-1 and TRBJ1-5, with TRBD1 identical over 7 bases. CDR3 length: 16 residues. Trimming removed 0 bases from V and 5 bases from J; junction bases left unmatched: 7. Germline CDR1 is MGHRA and CDR2 is YSYEKL. CDR3 nucleotides: TGCGCCAGCAGCCAAGAAAGGGACAGAGGGGATCAGCCCCAGCATTTT. Translation gives CASSQERDRGDQPQHF.

CDR3 nucleotide sequence: TGTGCCAGCTCACCACCCAAAAACAGGGGAGAGACCCAGTACTTC. Protein product: CASSPPKNRGETQYF. The chain recombines TRBV18 with TRBJ2-5; 7 nucleotides match TRBD1. CDR1 is KGHSH, CDR2 LQKENI, per germline. J was trimmed by 4 bases and V by 0 bases; bases with no gene match: 5. The CDR3 extends over 15 amino acids.

V gene TRBV6-6 combines with J gene TRBJ2-7; D is uncertain. Germline V gives CDR1 MNHNY, CDR2 SVGAGI (reference sequence). The CDR3 has 13 amino acids. V was shortened by 0 bases and J by 0 bases, with 3 bases between the two germline ends. The CDR3 nucleotides read TGTGCCAGCAGTTACTCCAACTCCTACGAGCAGTACTTC. It specifies CASSYSNSYEQYF.

The J gene is TRBJ2-7, the V gene TRBV29-1; 7 bases are shared with TRBD2. Trimming removed 4 bases from V and 5 bases from J; junction bases left unmatched: 11. The CDR3 sequence is 14 residues long. Germline V CDR1 and CDR2: SQVTM, ANQGSEA. The CDR3 coding sequence is TGCAGCGTTGGAAAGCGGGACTTTGTTGACGAGCAGTACTTC. Translation: CSVGKRDFVDEQYF.

The V and J genes are TRBV19 and TRBJ1-2; 8 bases are shared with TRBD1. Germline V gives CDR1 LNHDA, CDR2 SQIVND (reference sequence). There are 14 residues in the CDR3. V shed 7 bases and J 0 bases; nucleotides not matched to a gene: 4. DNA for the CDR3: TGTGCCAGTACCAAGGACAGGGCTAACTATGGCTACACCTTC. This gives the protein CASTKDRANYGYTF.

This clone has more than one count but fewer than ten. The chain is built from TRBV6-6 and TRBJ1-2, with 8 positions matching TRBD1. The V gene's germline CDR1 is MNHNY and CDR2 SVGAGI (reference sequence). CDR3 size: 15 residues. J gave up 4 bases and V 7 bases, and 11 bases lay outside the gene matches. For the CDR3, the DNA is TGTGCCAGCAATAAAGAAGGACAGGGAGGCTATGGCTACACCTTC. It encodes CASNKEGQGGYGYTF.

This chain connects TRBV29-1 to TRBJ2-4; perhaps TRBD1 as D (6 bases). The germline V gene encodes CDR1 SQVTM and CDR2 ANQGSEA. V was shortened by 6 bases and J by 8 bases, with 23 bases between the two germline ends. The CDR3 is 15 residues long. The CDR3 is CSVTNRVGAFDIQYF. Here the CDR3 DNA reads TGCAGCGTAACGAACAGGGTTGGGGCTTTTGACATTCAGTACTTC.

The gene calls are TRBV9 and TRBJ2-1; no firm D call. Germline V gives CDR1 SGDLS, CDR2 YYNGEE. This CDR3 contains 15 residues. The germline V and J ends were trimmed by 0 bases and 5 bases, with 12 bases remaining between them. The CDR3 here is CASSVAPQVDNEQFF. The CDR3, as DNA: TGTGCCAGCAGCGTAGCCCCCCAGGTGGACAATGAGCAGTTCTTC.

The chain is built from TRBV7-2 and TRBJ2-7; a weak D match, TRBD2 (6 bases). This CDR3 spans 13 amino acids. Trimming removed 4 bases from V and 6 bases from J, with 13 bases in between. CDR1 SGHTA and CDR2 FQGNSA come from the germline V gene. CDR3 coding DNA: TGTGCCAGCAGCTCTGGACTACGGCTCGAGCAGTACTTC. Its translation is CASSSGLRLEQYF.

This clone has only a few counts. The V gene is TRBV5-1, the J gene TRBJ2-3, with D possibly matching TRBD2 (6 bases). The germline V and J ends were trimmed by 0 bases and 0 bases, with 8 bases remaining between them. CDR3 length: 15 amino acids. The germline gives CDR1 SGHRS, CDR2 YFSETQ. In nucleotides, the CDR3 is TGCGCCAGCAGCTTGGAGAGCGGGAGCACAGATACGCAGTATTTT. This translates into CASSLESGSTDTQYF.

The genes are TRBV7-9 and TRBJ2-7; 9 nucleotides match TRBD2. The germline V gene encodes CDR1 SEHNR and CDR2 FQNEAQ (reference sequence). The CDR3 runs 19 residues. J lost 0 bases, V lost 4 bases, and 16 bases had no gene match. The CDR3 here is CASSSSVSGRSRSSYEQYF. DNA for the CDR3: TGTGCCAGCAGCTCCTCCGTGAGCGGGAGGTCCCGTAGCTCCTACGAGCAGTACTTC.

The chain has TRBV19 and TRBJ2-6; 9 positions match TRBD1. V lost 9 bases, J lost 2 bases, and 2 bases stayed unmatched. The CDR3 loop spans 14 amino acids. Per germline, CDR1 LNHDA and CDR2 SQIVND (reference sequence). DNA of the CDR3: TGTGCCAGCTGGGACAGGGCTGGGGCCAACGTCCTGACTTTC. It yields the protein CASWDRAGANVLTF.

V usage is TRBV19 and J usage is TRBJ2-1, with 10 nucleotides matching TRBD2. The germline CDR1 and CDR2 sequences are LNHDA and SQIVND (reference sequence). The CDR3 is 13 residues long. V shed 8 bases, J shed 10 bases, and the junction held 8 bases outside the gene matches. The CDR3, as DNA: TGTGCCAGTCGCCTAGCGGGAGAGGGGGAGCAGTTCTTC. It translates to CASRLAGEGEQFF.